The clone carrying this T cell receptor (beta chain) was counted only a few times. Its antigen is unknown. The entry originates in a study of T-cell memory formation after mild COVID-19. This CDR3 is built from 15 residues. Per germline, CDR1 SGHAT and CDR2 FQNNGV. The V end lost 1 base, the J end lost 5 bases, and 12 bases lay between the germline ends. Study findings and constraints: Researchers report contracting CD4+ clones mostly in CM and EM, with CD8+ clones in EMRA.

Via MiXCR, TCRdb re-called the 5' RACE reads, giving one row per CDR3 protein. The profile shows roughly 560,000 distinct CDR3 sequences, roughly 22% of them singletons. The chain recombines TRBV11-2 with TRBJ2-1; D gene uncertain. The clonotype comes from an adult woman who had mild COVID-19 (a few samples of this study predate the infection). Cell type and time point are not known. Material for sequencing was PBMCs or a T cell subset sorted from them (not recorded which). This chain's CDR3 is CASSLGSILNNEQFF. The DNA of the CDR3 is TGTGCCAGCAGCTTAGGTTCTATTCTAAACAATGAGCAGTTCTTC.